Shown below are 21 T cell receptor beta chains from a single sample sequenced in a study of T cell responses to AZD1222 COVID-19 vaccine. The assay was immunoSEQ multiplex PCR, and TCRdb's table has in-frame clones only and misses some. Of 90,000 to 130,000 clones in the sample, 70% to 90% are singletons; the top ten hold approximately 3%. Specimen: peripheral blood, collected on day 0 of AZD1222 vaccination. All receptors derive from an adult in good health.

V gene TRBV6-5 combines with J gene TRBJ2-5; 7 nucleotides match TRBD1. The V and J ends lost 7 bases and 4 bases, in that order; junction bases with no gene match: 9. The length of the CDR3 is 14 residues. CDR1 and CDR2 (germline): MNHEY, SVGAGI. The CDR3 DNA reads TGTGCCAGCATTGCAGGGGGTAATAGAGAGACCCAGTACTTC. Translation: CASIAGGNRETQYF.

This chain joins TRBV6-2 or TRBV6-3 and TRBJ2-5; possibly TRBD2 for D (5 bases). The germline V gene has CDR1 MNHEY and CDR2 SVGEGT. V shed 4 bases and J shed 2 bases, with 14 bases lying between them. The CDR3 has 15 residues. The CDR3 spells CASSFGEINQETQYF. Written as DNA, the CDR3 is TGTGCCAGCAGTTTTGGGGAGATCAATCAAGAGACCCAGTACTTC.

V and J are TRBV11-2 and TRBJ2-3; 11 bases are a match to TRBD2. After removal of 4 bases from V and 6 bases from J, the junction contained 6 bases not matched to a gene. CDR1 and CDR2 from the germline V gene are SGHAT and FQNNGV. The CDR3 sequence is 15 residues long. CDR3 amino acids: CASSSLAGGIDTQYF. The CDR3, as DNA: TGTGCCAGCAGCTCCCTAGCGGGAGGAATTGATACGCAGTATTTT.

The chain uses TRBV5-5 and TRBJ1-2; D is undetermined. The germline gives CDR1 SGHKS, CDR2 YYEKEE (reference sequence). The CDR3 is 14 amino acids. The V and J ends lost 4 bases and 8 bases respectively, with 18 bases between them. In nucleotides, the CDR3 is TGTGCCAGCAGCCCCCCCCAGGTGCGAATCGGCTACACCTTC. Its translation: CASSPPQVRIGYTF.

This chain joins TRBV28 and TRBJ2-3; the match to TRBD1 covers 10 bases. Unmatched junction bases numbered 5, after V lost 6 bases and J lost 5 bases. This CDR3 is 14 amino acids long. Looked up from germline, CDR1 is MDHEN and CDR2 is SYDVKM. The CDR3 reads CASRRQGAIDTQYF. Here the CDR3 DNA reads TGTGCCAGCAGGCGACAGGGGGCAATAGATACGCAGTATTTT.

This clone was recorded once. The chain is built from TRBV30 and TRBJ1-2; D is unclear. V was cut by 0 bases and J by 1 base, with 15 bases left in between. The germline V gene encodes CDR1 GTSNPN and CDR2 SVGIG (reference sequence). The CDR3 is 16 residues long. The CDR3 DNA reads as TGTGCCTGGAGTGTAGAGCACCCGGGTAATAACTATGGCTACACCTTC. As protein: CAWSVEHPGNNYGYTF.

For this clone: Sequence at one end of the junction differs from germline and may be a read error. V and J are TRBV3-1 (or the pseudogene TRBV3-2) and TRBJ1-3; a weak D match, TRBD1 (5 bases). In germline, CDR1 is LGHDT, CDR2 YNNKEL (reference sequence). The CDR3 loop spans 11 amino acids. The CDR3 DNA follows: TGTGCCAGCAGCCATGGGACCGGGAAGAAATTT. It is translated as CASSHGTGKKF.

The chain links TRBV2 to TRBJ2-7; 8 bases fit TRBD1. The CDR3 spans 13 residues. Germline V gene data show CDR1 as SNHLY and CDR2 as FYNNEI. Germline trimming cut 4 bases from V and 4 bases from J; bases unmatched to any gene: 3. CDR3 residues: CASSGTGLYEQYF. CDR3 in DNA: TGTGCCAGCAGTGGGACAGGGTTATACGAGCAGTACTTC. Looking up the rest from reference TRBV2 and TRBJ2-7 gives the full variable domain: EPEVTQTPSHQVTQMGQEVILRCVPISNHLYFYWYRQILGQKVEFLVSFYNNEISEKSEIFDDQFSVERPDGSNFTLKIRSTKLEDSAMYFCASSGTGLYEQYFGPGTRLTVT.

The rearrangement joins TRBV5-1 to TRBJ1-2; D not resolved. The CDR3 is 12 amino acids. Trimming removed 0 bases at V and 6 bases at J, with 6 bases between. CDR1 and CDR2 (germline): SGHRS, YFSETQ. CDR3 coding DNA: TGCGCCAGCAGCTTGGACACGGATGGCTACACCTTC. Translating it yields CASSLDTDGYTF.

The chain combines TRBV19 with TRBJ1-5; a possible D gene is TRBD1 (6 bases). Germline V gene sequence: CDR1 LNHDA, CDR2 SQIVND (reference sequence). The CDR3 is 14 residues long. Trimming removed 9 bases from V and 5 bases from J, with 17 bases in between. The CDR3 bases are TGTGCCAGCGCCTTACAGGGTCTGGATCAGCCCCAGCATTTT. Translated: CASALQGLDQPQHF.

This rearrangement joins TRBV15 to TRBJ2-1; 8 bases are a match to TRBD2. Per the germline V gene, CDR1 is LNHNV and CDR2 is YYDKDF (reference sequence). The CDR3 has 16 amino acids. Trimming removed 5 bases from V and 2 bases from J; junction bases left unmatched: 8. Written as DNA, the CDR3 is TGTGCCACCAGCGTCAGCGGGAGTCAAGCCTACAATGAGCAGTTCTTC. Translating it yields CATSVSGSQAYNEQFF.

In its sample, this clone was seen once. CDR3 protein: CATRPRGVYNEQFF. The CDR3 DNA reads TGTGCCACCCGACCCAGAGGGGTATACAATGAGCAGTTCTTC. The genes are TRBV15 and TRBJ2-1, with D perhaps given as TRBD1 or TRBD2 (5 bases each). CDR1 is LNHNV, CDR2 YYDKDF, per germline (reference sequence). The CDR3 loop spans 14 amino acids. Trimming took off 8 bases at V and 4 bases at J, with 15 bases between the two ends.

J is TRBJ2-1 and V is TRBV19; TRBD2 matches at 14 bases. The CDR3 is 16 amino acids. CDR1 is LNHDA, CDR2 SQIVND, per germline (reference sequence). The junction had 5 bases not matched to a gene; V was cut back by 4 bases and J by 6 bases. The CDR3 loop is CASSRTSGGTLNEQFF. In DNA, the CDR3 is TGTGCCAGTAGTAGGACTAGCGGGGGGACCCTCAATGAGCAGTTCTTC.

The chain joins TRBV9 to TRBJ1-1; D possibly corresponds to TRBD1 (5 bases). Germline CDR1 is SGDLS and CDR2 is YYNGEE. V lost 4 bases to trimming and J lost 4 bases, with 11 bases between them. This CDR3 region has 13 residues. Written as DNA, the CDR3 is TGTGCCAGCAGCCCCGGGGGTCGCACTGAAGCTTTCTTT. Translating gives CASSPGGRTEAFF.

This clone was seen once. This sequence joins TRBV19 and TRBJ2-7; D is possibly TRBD2 (6 bases). V lost 1 base, J lost 0 bases, and 13 bases lay in between. Germline CDR1 and CDR2: LNHDA and SQIVND (reference sequence). CDR3 size: 16 residues. The CDR3 nucleotides are TGTGCCAGTAGTATAGGGGCCGCCGGGAGCTCCTACGAGCAGTACTTC. This codes for CASSIGAAGSSYEQYF.

The chain is built from TRBV7-2 and TRBJ1-4; 7 bases are a match to TRBD1. Germline V gene data show CDR1 as SGHTA and CDR2 as FQGNSA. CDR3 length: 15 amino acids. Losses at the gene ends were 6 bases for V and 0 bases for J; bases not matched to a gene: 4. CDR3 amino acids: CASSSGQATNEKLFF. CDR3 DNA sequence: TGTGCCAGCAGTTCCGGACAGGCAACTAATGAAAAACTGTTTTTT.

The chain uses TRBV6-6 and TRBJ1-3; D not resolved. The CDR3 contains 14 residues. V was trimmed by 7 bases and J by 0 bases, leaving 10 bases between them. Germline lookup yields CDR1 MNHNY and CDR2 SVGAGI (reference sequence). CDR3 sequence: CASIQSGSGNTIYF. CDR3 coding DNA: TGTGCCAGCATCCAGAGCGGCTCTGGAAACACCATATATTTT.

The genes are TRBV18 and TRBJ1-5; TRBD1 aligns across 8 bases. Germline-derived CDR1 and CDR2 are KGHSH and LQKENI. The CDR3 contains 14 residues. The junction had 6 bases not matched to a gene; V was cut back by 2 bases and J by 9 bases. Here the CDR3 reads CASSPTQGERPQHF. The CDR3 DNA follows: TGTGCCAGCTCACCAACACAGGGGGAGCGGCCCCAGCATTTT.

This chain joins TRBV7-2 and TRBJ1-3, with unresolved D. The V end lost 2 bases, the J end lost 5 bases, and 13 bases lay between the germline ends. Germline CDR1 is SGHTA and CDR2 is FQGNSA. The CDR3 is 15 residues long. For the CDR3, the DNA is TGTGCCAGCAGCTTACCCCGACGGGAAAGAAACACCATATATTTT. Protein sequence: CASSLPRRERNTIYF. The full variable domain, with the rest looked up from reference TRBV7-2 and TRBJ1-3, is GAGVSQSPSNKVTEKGKDVELRCDPISGHTALYWYRQSLGQGLEFLIYFQGNSAPDKSGLPSDRFSAERTGGSVSTLTIQRTQQEDSAVYLCASSLPRRERNTIYFGEGSWLTVV.

The chain employs TRBV7-6 and TRBJ2-2, with D tentatively TRBD1 or TRBD2 (6 bases each). Per the germline V gene, CDR1 is SGHVS and CDR2 is FNYEAQ. The V gene lost 5 bases and the J gene lost 5 bases, with 21 bases spanning the gap. This CDR3 spans 17 amino acids. CDR3 loop: CASSLLPIGGMTGELFF. CDR3 DNA: TGTGCCAGCAGCCTCCTCCCCATAGGGGGGATGACCGGGGAGCTGTTTTTT.

J is TRBJ1-6 and V is TRBV18; D may be TRBD1 (6 bases). Germline CDR1 is KGHSH and CDR2 is LQKENI. This CDR3 is 14 amino acids long. The V gene lost 2 bases and the J gene lost 7 bases, with 9 bases spanning the gap. CDR3 loop: CASSPTGYNSPLHF. The DNA of the CDR3 is TGTGCCAGCTCACCAACAGGGTACAATTCACCCCTCCACTTT. Combining the CDR3 with reference TRBV18 and TRBJ1-6 gives the whole variable domain NAGVMQNPRHLVRRRGQEARLRCSPMKGHSHVYWYRQLPEEGLKFMVYLQKENIIDESGMPKERFSAEFPKEGPSILRIQQVVRGDSAAYFCASSPTGYNSPLHFGNGTRLTVT.